The TCR beta chain under discussion was sequenced for a study of neurological immune-mediated disorders. The cDNA was generated through 5'RACE incorporating 10-nucleotide random UMIs. TCRdb analysed the 5' RACE reads with MiXCR anew, one entry per CDR3 protein. The table records more than 50,000 distinct CDR3 sequences, 5.2% of them present only once. A total of 2 million PBMCs stored at -80 degrees C provided the unsorted libraries. At least ten counts were recorded for this clonotype. V lost 0 bases, J lost 0 bases, and 10 bases lay in between. Germline V CDR1 and CDR2: SGHRS, YFSETQ. This CDR3 has 16 residues.

V is TRBV5-1 and J is TRBJ2-1; D is ambiguous. The material sequenced was PBMCs. This TCR was sampled from a woman in her thirties with multiple sclerosis. The CDR3 here is CASSLVSTSSYNEQFF. The CDR3 bases are TGCGCCAGCAGCTTGGTTTCAACAAGCTCCTACAATGAGCAGTTCTTC. Using reference TRBV5-1 and TRBJ2-1 for the parts outside the CDR3, the full variable domain is KAGVTQTPRYLIKTRGQQVTLSCSPISGHRSVSWYQQTPGQGLQFLFEYFSETQRNKGNFPGRFSGRQFSNSRSEMNVSTLELGDSALYLCASSLVSTSSYNEQFFGPGTRLTVL.